The next 28 T cell receptor beta chains were all read from a single sample in a study of blood T cell repertoires in COVID-19. Clones were read by immunoSEQ multiplex PCR, and TCRdb kept only the in-frame ones, dropping some. The sample contains fewer than 450,000 clones, more than 75% of which appear only once. Sequencing was carried out using peripheral blood. The receptors were gathered from a woman between 18 and 30 years old who had recovered from COVID-19.

This clone occurred once. This chain joins TRBV4-3 and TRBJ1-6; TRBD1 matches at 9 bases. CDR1 and CDR2 (germline): LGHNA, YSLEER. V trimming: 0 bases; J trimming: 2 bases; junction bases outside the gene matches: 8. The length of the CDR3 is 19 residues. The CDR3 protein is CASSQDWGQGLTYNSPLHF. The CDR3 DNA reads TGCGCCAGCAGCCAAGATTGGGGACAGGGCTTAACCTATAATTCACCCCTCCACTTT.

This chain joins TRBV10-3 and TRBJ2-3, with D hard to call. Trimming shortened V by 3 bases and J by 5 bases, and 9 bases separated the two germline ends. Germline V gene data show CDR1 as ENHRY and CDR2 as SYGVKD. This CDR3 region has 13 residues. CDR3 bases: TGTGCCATCAGTGAACCCGATAGAGATACGCAGTATTTT. It encodes CAISEPDRDTQYF.

The chain has TRBV5-6 and TRBJ2-5; 7 nucleotides match TRBD2. This CDR3 has 14 residues. V shed 5 bases and J 1 base; nucleotides not matched to a gene: 5. Germline V CDR1 and CDR2: SGHDT, YYEEEE. The CDR3 loop is CASSFASGQETQYF. CDR3 in DNA: TGTGCCAGCAGTTTTGCTAGCGGCCAAGAGACCCAGTACTTC.

The rearrangement joins TRBV18 to TRBJ2-3, with 7 bases identical to TRBD1. This CDR3 comprises 12 residues. V lost 3 bases and J lost 6; bases outside the gene matches: 0. Germline loops: CDR1 KGHSH, CDR2 LQKENI. The CDR3 region is CASSPDRDTQYF. CDR3 bases: TGTGCCAGCTCACCGGACAGGGATACGCAGTATTTT.

The chain carries TRBV7-2 and TRBJ2-1, with 12 nucleotides matching TRBD2. This CDR3 contains 15 residues. CDR1 and CDR2 from the germline V gene are SGHTA and FQGNSA. V was pared by 1 base and J by 8 bases, with 3 bases of the junction left unmatched. The chain's CDR3 is CASSLGTSGIDEQFF. CDR3 nucleotide sequence: TGTGCCAGCAGCTTAGGGACTAGCGGGATCGATGAGCAGTTCTTC.

The chain employs TRBV27 and TRBJ2-1; 9 positions agree with TRBD1. Germline assignment: CDR1 MNHEY and CDR2 SMNVEV (reference sequence). The CDR3 loop spans 13 amino acids. Losses at the gene ends were 6 bases for V and 7 bases for J; bases not matched to a gene: 4. CDR3 loop: CASRLTGGNEQFF. CDR3 nucleotides: TGTGCCAGCAGACTGACAGGGGGGAATGAGCAGTTCTTC.

V usage is TRBV29-1 and J usage is TRBJ1-2, with a tentative D call TRBD1 (6 bases). There are 13 residues in the CDR3. Trimming removed 6 bases from V and 1 base from J, with 12 bases in between. Looked up from germline, CDR1 is SQVTM and CDR2 is ANQGSEA. CDR3 residues: CSVRDTYNYGYTF. In DNA, the CDR3 is TGCAGCGTCCGGGACACCTATAACTATGGCTACACCTTC.

Regarding this clone: The same CDR3 also results from other DNA sequences found in this sample. The chain recombines TRBV12-3 or TRBV12-4 with TRBJ2-1; D uncertain. Trimming cost V 3 bases and J 2 bases, with 5 bases left between them. The CDR3 is 13 amino acids. CDR3 sequence: CASSFSAYNEQFF. In DNA form, the CDR3 reads TGTGCCAGCAGTTTCTCAGCCTACAATGAGCAGTTCTTC.

This chain connects TRBV4-1 to TRBJ2-1, with 7 positions matching TRBD2. The CDR3 sequence is 16 residues long. CDR1 and CDR2 from the germline V gene are MGHRA and YSYEKL. After removal of 0 bases from V and 3 bases from J, the junction contained 5 bases not matched to a gene. CDR3 bases: TGCGCCAGCAGCCAAGAGAGAACTAGCGTCTACAATGAGCAGTTCTTC. It translates to CASSQERTSVYNEQFF.

The chain combines TRBV6-5 with TRBJ1-1; 7 positions match TRBD1. With V trimmed by 6 bases and J by 3 bases, 4 bases remained unmatched. The CDR3 runs to 13 residues. Germline values: CDR1 MNHEY, CDR2 SVGAGI. CDR3 amino acids: CASRDRTHTEAFF. The CDR3 DNA is TGTGCCAGCAGGGACAGGACCCACACTGAAGCTTTCTTT.

This rearrangement joins TRBV10-2 to TRBJ2-3; D not certain. Germline-derived CDR1 and CDR2 are WSHSY and SAAADI. Trimming removed 7 bases at V and 7 bases at J, with 6 bases between. The CDR3 has 10 amino acids. The CDR3 bases are TGCGCCAGCAACCTACATACGCAGTATTTT. Translating it yields CASNLHTQYF.

The chain uses TRBV27 and TRBJ1-2, with D possibly being TRBD1 (5 bases). CDR3 length: 15 amino acids. Trimming took 0 bases from V and 3 from J, leaving 11 bases between them. CDR1 is MNHEY and CDR2 is SMNVEV in the germline V gene (reference sequence). The CDR3 region is CASSLSRWGDYGYTF. The CDR3 DNA reads as TGTGCCAGCAGTTTATCGAGGTGGGGGGACTATGGCTACACCTTC.

The gene calls are TRBV7-2 and TRBJ2-3, with no clear D. Trimming took 3 bases from V and 3 from J, leaving 4 bases between them. Germline lookup yields CDR1 SGHTA and CDR2 FQGNSA. The CDR3 has 12 residues. The CDR3 coding sequence is TGTGCCAGCAGCTTTCTGACAGATACGCAGTATTTT. Encoded protein: CASSFLTDTQYF.

This chain joins TRBV30 and TRBJ1-6; D is unresolved. V lost 2 bases, J lost 10 bases, and 12 bases lay in between. CDR1 is GTSNPN and CDR2 is SVGIG in the germline V gene (reference sequence). The CDR3 length is 13 residues. CDR3 nucleotides: TGTGCCTGGAGTTCTGACATTCGCTCACCCCTCCACTTT. The encoded protein is CAWSSDIRSPLHF. Full variable domain (outside the CDR3, taken from reference TRBV30 and TRBJ1-6): SQTIHQWPATLVQPVGSPLSLECTVEGTSNPNLYWYRQAAGRGLQLLFYSVGIGQISSEVPQNLSASRPQDRQFILSSKKLLLSDSGFYLCAWSSDIRSPLHFGNGTRLTVT.

The CDR3 loop reads CASSIQGTINQPQHF. CDR3 DNA sequence: TGTGCCAGTAGTATACAGGGGACTATCAATCAGCCCCAGCATTTT. The chain recombines TRBV19 with TRBJ1-5, with a weak D call TRBD1 (6 bases). The CDR3 sequence is 15 residues long. Looked up from germline, CDR1 is LNHDA and CDR2 is SQIVND (reference sequence). V was pared by 2 bases and J by 3 bases, with 11 bases between.

This clone was found once. The chain combines TRBV19 with TRBJ2-1; D is possibly TRBD1 (6 bases). The V end lost 3 bases, the J end lost 0 bases, and 9 bases lay between the germline ends. The CDR3 runs 15 residues. From germline, CDR1 is LNHDA and CDR2 SQIVND (reference sequence). The CDR3: CASSIQGSSYNEQFF. The CDR3 DNA reads TGTGCCAGTAGTATTCAGGGGAGCTCCTACAATGAGCAGTTCTTC.

CDR3 region: CASSLFVGGVHEQFF. DNA for the CDR3: TGTGCCAGCAGCTTATTTGTGGGAGGGGTCCATGAGCAGTTCTTC. V usage is TRBV11-2 and J usage is TRBJ2-1, with 7 bases identical to TRBD2. Germline CDR1 is SGHAT and CDR2 is FQNNGV. The CDR3 has 15 residues. V shed 2 bases, J shed 8 bases, and the junction held 9 bases outside the gene matches.

The chain is built from TRBV9 and TRBJ2-3; 14 bases align to TRBD2. The J segment lost 4 bases and the V segment lost 3 bases, leaving 4 bases of the junction unmatched. The CDR3 loop spans 16 amino acids. Germline V gene sequence: CDR1 SGDLS, CDR2 YYNGEE. In nucleotides, the CDR3 is TGTGCCAGCAGCGAAGGGACTAGCGGGAGCGCAGATACGCAGTATTTT. Protein sequence: CASSEGTSGSADTQYF.

This chain links TRBV19 with TRBJ1-5, with 7 bases matching TRBD1. Germline CDR1 reads LNHDA; CDR2 reads SQIVND (reference sequence). The CDR3 extends over 15 amino acids. V gave up 5 bases and J gave up 4 bases; unmatched junction bases: 8. The CDR3 DNA is TGTGCCAGTAGTTTAATCGGCAGGGGGAATCAGCCCCAGCATTTT. This translates into CASSLIGRGNQPQHF. The full variable domain, completed using reference TRBV19 and TRBJ1-5, is DGGITQSPKYLFRKEGQNVTLSCEQNLNHDAMYWYRQDPGQGLRLIYYSQIVNDFQKGDIAEGYSVSREKKESFPLTVTSAQKNPTAFYLCASSLIGRGNQPQHFGDGTRLSIL.

The V call is TRBV6-5, the J call TRBJ1-1; no definite D call. Germline assignment: CDR1 MNHEY and CDR2 SVGAGI. The CDR3 spans 14 residues. V gave up 5 bases and J gave up 0 bases, with 10 bases separating them. CDR3 in DNA: TGTGCCAGCAGTCCCAACGGGGTGAACACTGAAGCTTTCTTT. It codes for CASSPNGVNTEAFF.

This clone was picked up one time. The chain joins TRBV5-8 to TRBJ2-5; the match to TRBD2 covers 7 bases. The CDR3 is 15 residues long. Germline CDR1 reads SGHTS; CDR2 reads YDEGEE. Trimming cost V 4 bases and J 3 bases; bases outside gene matches: 9. CDR3 nucleotide sequence: TGTGCCAGCAGCCTTACCGGGGGGAGAGAAGAGACCCAGTACTTC. It specifies CASSLTGGREETQYF.

This rearrangement joins TRBV5-6 to TRBJ2-7; 8 bases map to TRBD1. The germline V gene has CDR1 SGHDT and CDR2 YYEEEE. J gave up 3 bases and V 4 bases, and 6 bases lay outside the gene matches. The CDR3 consists of 14 residues. CDR3 nucleotides: TGTGCCAGCAGCAAAGACAGGGGAATCTACGAGCAGTACGTC. Residues: CASSKDRGIYEQYV.

The chain couples TRBV20-1 to TRBJ1-1; 8 bases are shared with TRBD1. This CDR3 is built from 11 residues. Trimming removed 6 bases from V and 3 bases from J; junction bases left unmatched: 0. Germline V gene lookup returns CDR1 DFQATT and CDR2 SNEGSKA (reference sequence). The CDR3 spells CSAQGDTEAFF. CDR3 bases: TGCAGTGCACAGGGGGACACTGAAGCTTTCTTT.

J is TRBJ1-1 and V is TRBV25-1; weak D call: TRBD1 (6 bases). Trimming took 6 bases from V and 0 from J, leaving 17 bases between them. The V gene's germline CDR1 is MGHDK and CDR2 SYGVNS. The CDR3 has 16 amino acids. The CDR3 protein is CASRETSHRVNTEAFF. CDR3 DNA: TGTGCCAGCAGAGAGACATCACACAGGGTGAACACTGAAGCTTTCTTT.

The V gene is TRBV11-3, the J gene TRBJ2-1; 10 bases agree with TRBD2. Germline V gene data show CDR1 as SGHNT and CDR2 as YENEEA. V shed 4 bases, J shed 2 bases, and the junction held 5 bases outside the gene matches. The CDR3 loop spans 16 amino acids. The chain's CDR3 is CASSSLLAGAYNEQFF. CDR3 sequence (DNA): TGTGCCAGCAGCTCCCTCCTAGCGGGAGCCTACAATGAGCAGTTCTTC.

V usage is TRBV9 and J usage is TRBJ1-4, with 7 bases matching TRBD1. The CDR3 covers 15 residues. J lost 8 bases, V lost 0 bases, and 7 bases had no gene match. The germline V gene encodes CDR1 SGDLS and CDR2 YYNGEE. The CDR3 reads CASSVEPTGREKLFF. In DNA form, the CDR3 reads TGTGCCAGCAGCGTAGAGCCGACAGGGCGAGAAAAACTGTTTTTT.

The chain carries TRBV29-1 and TRBJ1-4; 9 nucleotides agree with TRBD1. The CDR3 length is 12 residues. After removal of 6 bases from V and 6 bases from J, the junction contained 2 bases not matched to a gene. CDR1 is SQVTM and CDR2 is ANQGSEA in the germline V gene. CDR3 DNA: TGCAGCGTACAGGGGGCGGATGAAAAACTGTTTTTT. Amino acids: CSVQGADEKLFF. The variable domain in full, with the rest retrieved from reference TRBV29-1 and TRBJ1-4, is SAVISQKPSRDICQRGTSLTIQCQVDSQVTMMFWYRQQPGQSLTLIATANQGSEATYESGFVIDKFPISRPNLTFSTLTVSNMSPEDSSIYLCSVQGADEKLFFGSGTQLSVL.

This clone was counted a single time. The V and J genes are TRBV9 and TRBJ1-4; 8 nucleotides align to TRBD1. Germline trimming cut 3 bases from V and 8 bases from J; bases unmatched to any gene: 9. The CDR3 runs 15 residues. In germline, CDR1 is SGDLS, CDR2 YYNGEE. The CDR3 region is CASSASQGAVEKLFF. The CDR3 region has the DNA TGTGCCAGCAGCGCCTCCCAGGGGGCCGTGGAAAAACTGTTTTTT.